This T cell receptor beta chain was observed in a study of blood T cell repertoires in COVID-19 (TCRdb year 2020). Notes on the research overall: The collaborator samples originated in the United States, Italy and Spain and spanned the acute and convalescent phases of COVID-19. Subjects who had been exposed to COVID-19, were actively infected with it, or had recovered from it provided the deeply sampled blood TCRbeta repertoires that made up the dataset. Sample metadata almost always included a de-identified subject ID, COVID-19 status, age in years and sex. A freely available public database, intended as a resource for researchers studying the immune response to SARS-CoV-2, is where the repertoires were released. The samples were drawn from two sources: the first 160 participants of the ongoing ImmuneRACE study, and fewer than 1,500 subjects contributed by 6 global collaborators. The material from the prospective study consisted of cDNA or gDNA derived from T cells, B-cell-depleted T cells, or PBMCs. Where HLA class I and class II types were available, the types were taken from metadata supplied by the sample provider, not from assay-based typing. Overall study outcomes, separate from this receptor: How much clinical and demographic metadata was included differed by source and by participant, and the metadata was provided uncurated.

From cysteine to phenylalanine, the CDR3 is 13 amino acids long. The entry retains the CDR3 DNA only, 39 bases that are in frame from base 1. Trimmed from V: 1 base; trimmed from J: 7 bases; junction bases lacking a gene match: 6. Sequences SQVTM (CDR1) and ANQGSEA (CDR2) are obtained from the germline V gene. The immunoSEQ Assay, a bias-controlled multiplex PCR, was used to amplify TCRbeta CDR3 regions from genomic DNA. In the paper's pipeline: The number of nucleated cells in each sample was estimated by amplification of reference gene primers within the assay. To quantify the absolute abundance of each unique TCRbeta CDR3 rearrangement, sequence reads were collapsed and filtered. Productive Simpson clonality was computed per sample as the square root of Simpson's diversity index over productive rearrangements. Sourced from immuneACCESS, this table was stored by TCRdb with only in-frame sequences that have V and J called. A share of the clones is absent; for the studies checked, an unresolved V gene accounts for under half, and the remainder has no known explanation. The DNA gave D and trimming, while V, J and clone size come from that table. In all, the sample holds approximately 490,000 clones, and approximately 90% of those were seen once. Clones ranked in the top ten supply 6.5% to 9.5% of the sample.

As concerns this clone: The antigen this receptor binds is unknown. Within one base of it there is no much larger clone, and no base qualities were kept.

In the prospective study, participants were about 18 to 100 years old, resided in 24 geographic areas of the United States, and were enrolled through a virtual design. Cohort assignment in the prospective study relied on participant-reported clinical history from a screening survey and a study questionnaire. ImmuneRACE Cohort 3 recovered participants were defined by two consecutive negative NP/OP PCR tests, healthcare professional clearance, or symptom resolution. In the prospective study, whole blood, serum and a nasopharyngeal or oropharyngeal swab were collected from each participant by mobile phlebotomists. Over a 2-month period, participants in the prospective study had the option of providing additional blood draws and questionnaires. Before DNA extraction, prospective study blood samples were shipped either frozen or at room temperature.

The rearrangement joined TRBV29-1 to TRBJ1-2, with 7 bases aligning to TRBD1. Sequencing was done on a sample of PBMCs or T cells enriched from blood (not recorded which). This TCR was sampled from an older woman who had recovered from COVID-19. The CDR3 reads as follows: CSVEGTGVFGYTF. The DNA reads as follows: TGCAGCGTTGAAGGGACAGGTGTCTTTGGCTACACCTTC.